The source of this T cell receptor (beta chain) is a study of tissue T cells after allogeneic stem cell transplantation. Study-level findings and limits: The patient cohort was small and clinically heterogeneous, with limited sampling depth.

This clone has a single count. Antigen unknown. Genes here carry mouse names. Sequencing ends 1 residue short of the CDR3 end; the germline J gene provides the rest. Only in-frame clones appear in the TCRdb table, and some are missing; sequencing was by immunoSEQ multiplex PCR. In the table there are just over 20,000 clones, approximately 69% of which are singletons. CDR3 size: 11 residues. The V gene lost 3 bases and the J gene lost 3 bases, with 2 bases spanning the gap. Germline-derived CDR1 and CDR2 are LGHNA and YSYQKL. The TCR was taken from a female BALB/c mouse in good health. This line is of MHC haplotype H2-d. Sequences were obtained from blood. The chain joins TRBV2 to TRBJ1-1; D is uncertain. The CDR3 here is CASSQDTEVFF. The sequenced CDR3 bases are TGTGCCAGCAGCCAGGACACAGAAGTCTTC.